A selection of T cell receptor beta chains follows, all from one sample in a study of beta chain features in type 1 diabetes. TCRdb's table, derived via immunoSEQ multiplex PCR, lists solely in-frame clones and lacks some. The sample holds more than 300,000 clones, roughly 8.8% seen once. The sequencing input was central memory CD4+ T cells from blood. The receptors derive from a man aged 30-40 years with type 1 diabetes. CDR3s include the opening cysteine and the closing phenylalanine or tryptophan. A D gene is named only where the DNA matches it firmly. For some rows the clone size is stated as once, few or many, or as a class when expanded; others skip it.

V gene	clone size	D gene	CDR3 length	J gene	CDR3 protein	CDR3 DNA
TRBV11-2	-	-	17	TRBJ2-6	CASSMRTVSSGANVLTF	TGTGCCAGCAGCATGCGGACGGTTAGCTCTGGGGCCAACGTCCTGACTTTC
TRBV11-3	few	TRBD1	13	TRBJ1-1	CASSQTGTTEAFF	TGTGCCAGCAGCCAGACAGGGACCACTGAAGCTTTCTTT
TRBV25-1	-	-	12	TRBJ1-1	CASSSGGTEAFF	TGTGCCAGCAGTTCGGGTGGCACTGAAGCTTTCTTT
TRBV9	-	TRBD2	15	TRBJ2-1	CASSVDPSGGSEQFF	TGTGCCAGCAGCGTAGATCCCAGCGGGGGGAGTGAGCAGTTCTTC
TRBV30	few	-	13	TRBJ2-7	CAWSSVRTYEQYF	TGTGCCTGGAGTTCTGTCAGAACCTACGAGCAGTACTTC
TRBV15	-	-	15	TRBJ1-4	CATSREGTGNEKLFF	TGTGCCACCAGCAGAGAGGGGACTGGGAATGAAAAACTGTTTTTT
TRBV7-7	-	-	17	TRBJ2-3	CASSRNGGPHSTDTQYF	TGTGCTAGCAGCCGAAACGGGGGGCCTCATTCCACAGATACGCAGTATTTT
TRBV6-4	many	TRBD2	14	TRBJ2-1	CASSRLAGGYEQFF	TGTGCCAGCAGTCGACTAGCGGGGGGCTATGAGCAGTTCTTC
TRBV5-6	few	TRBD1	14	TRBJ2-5	CASSLPDRGETQYF	TGTGCCAGCAGCTTACCGGACAGGGGCGAGACCCAGTACTTC
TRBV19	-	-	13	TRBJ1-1	CASTLDNSEEAFF	TGTGCCAGTACCCTTGACAATTCGGAGGAAGCTTTCTTT
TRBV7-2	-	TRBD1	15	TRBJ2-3	CASSLRQGAADTQYF	TGTGCCAGCAGCTTAAGGCAGGGGGCAGCAGATACGCAGTATTTT
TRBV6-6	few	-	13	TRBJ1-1	CASSYQGRTEAFF	TGTGCCAGCAGTTACCAGGGGCGAACTGAAGCTTTCTTT
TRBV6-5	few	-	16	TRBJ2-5	CASSYTLAQRRETQYF	TGTGCCAGCAGTTACACGCTGGCCCAGAGACGCGAGACCCAGTACTTC
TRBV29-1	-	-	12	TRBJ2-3	CSVAVSTDTQYF	TGCAGCGTTGCCGTGAGCACAGATACGCAGTATTTT
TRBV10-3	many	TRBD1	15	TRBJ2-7	CAISERTGNSYEQYF	TGTGCCATCAGTGAGAGGACAGGCAACTCCTACGAGCAGTACTTC
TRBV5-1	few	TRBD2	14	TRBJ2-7	CASSQQLAGDEQYF	TGCGCCAGCAGCCAGCAACTAGCGGGGGACGAGCAGTACTTC
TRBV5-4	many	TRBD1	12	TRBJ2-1	CASSSTGHEQFF	TGTGCCAGCAGCTCGACAGGGCATGAGCAGTTCTTC
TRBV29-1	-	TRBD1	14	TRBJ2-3	CSASDRGGTDTQYF	TGCAGCGCCTCAGACAGGGGAGGCACAGATACGCAGTATTTT
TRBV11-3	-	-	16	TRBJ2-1	CASSPQGTLSYNEQFF	TGTGCCAGCAGCCCCCAGGGTACCCTCTCCTACAATGAGCAGTTCTTC
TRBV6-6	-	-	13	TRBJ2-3	CASSYSLGDPQYF	TGTGCCAGCAGTTACTCTCTAGGGGACCCGCAGTATTTT
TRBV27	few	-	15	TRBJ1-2	CASSLSPAGNYGYTF	TGTGCCAGCAGTTTATCTCCCGCAGGAAACTATGGCTACACCTTC
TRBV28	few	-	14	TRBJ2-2	CASTYPRTTGELFF	TGTGCCAGCACCTATCCCCGGACCACCGGGGAGCTGTTTTTT
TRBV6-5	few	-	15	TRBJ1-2	CASSYSITGNYGYTF	TGTGCCAGCAGTTACTCGATTACGGGGAACTATGGCTACACCTTC
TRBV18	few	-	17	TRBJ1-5	CASSPTGTVFSNQPQHF	TGTGCCAGCTCCCCGACTGGGACCGTGTTTAGCAATCAGCCCCAGCATTTT
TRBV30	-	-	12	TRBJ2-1	CAYQIGLDEQFF	TGTGCCTACCAAATAGGCCTGGATGAGCAGTTCTTC
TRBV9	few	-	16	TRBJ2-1	CASSVGGGSSYNEQFF	TGTGCCAGCAGCGTAGGTGGGGGGAGCTCCTACAATGAGCAGTTCTTC
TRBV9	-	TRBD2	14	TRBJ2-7	CASSVESSGYEQYF	TGTGCCAGCAGCGTAGAGTCTAGCGGCTACGAGCAGTACTTC
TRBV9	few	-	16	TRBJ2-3	CASSVASVLNSGTQYF	TGTGCCAGCAGCGTAGCCTCGGTGCTCAACTCGGGGACGCAGTATTTT
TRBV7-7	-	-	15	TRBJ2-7	CASRLDGEGSYEQYF	TGTGCTAGCAGGCTGGACGGCGAGGGCTCCTACGAGCAGTACTTC
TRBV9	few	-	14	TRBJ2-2	CASSVALNTGELFF	TGTGCCAGCAGCGTAGCCTTAAACACCGGGGAGCTGTTTTTT
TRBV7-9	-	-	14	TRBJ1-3	CASSLAGSLANVHF	TGTGCCAGCAGCTTAGCCGGATCCCTGGCCAATGTCCACTTT
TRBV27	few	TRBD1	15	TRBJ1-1	CASSARQGVDTEAFF	TGTGCCAGCAGTGCCCGACAGGGGGTGGACACTGAAGCTTTCTTT
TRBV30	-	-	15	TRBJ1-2	CAWSRRQTANYGYTF	TGTGCCTGGAGTCGAAGGCAGACTGCTAACTATGGCTACACCTTC
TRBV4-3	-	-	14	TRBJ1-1	CASSHDTWNTEAFF	TGCGCCAGCAGCCACGATACATGGAACACTGAAGCTTTCTTT
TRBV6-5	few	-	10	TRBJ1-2	CASSYGGYTF	TGTGCCAGCAGTTACGGCGGCTACACCTTC
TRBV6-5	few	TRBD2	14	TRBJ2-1	CASSNRGGSDEQFF	TGTGCCAGCAGTAACCGGGGGGGCAGCGATGAGCAGTTCTTC
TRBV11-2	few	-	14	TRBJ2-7	CASSFRTVSYEQYF	TGTGCCAGCAGCTTTCGGACAGTCTCCTACGAGCAGTACTTC
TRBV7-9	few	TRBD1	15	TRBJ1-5	CASSSGTGGNQPQHF	TGTGCCAGCAGCTCCGGGACAGGGGGCAATCAGCCCCAGCATTTT
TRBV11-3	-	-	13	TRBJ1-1	CASSLTFGNEAFF	TGTGCCAGCAGCTTAACTTTCGGTAATGAGGCTTTCTTT
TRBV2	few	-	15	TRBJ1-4	CASRGTAAGVEKLFF	TGTGCCAGCAGGGGGACGGCAGCGGGAGTCGAAAAACTGTTTTTT
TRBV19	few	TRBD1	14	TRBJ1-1	CASSPPGQVKAAFF	TGTGCCAGTAGTCCTCCCGGACAGGTTAAGGCTGCTTTCTTT
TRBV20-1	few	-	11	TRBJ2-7	CSASGGYEQYF	TGCAGTGCTAGCGGGGGCTACGAGCAGTACTTC
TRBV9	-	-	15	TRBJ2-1	CASSVAQRSYNEQFF	TGTGCCAGCAGCGTAGCACAGAGATCCTACAATGAGCAGTTCTTC
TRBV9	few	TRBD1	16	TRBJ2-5	CASSVGAGTAQETQYF	TGTGCCAGCAGCGTAGGGGCCGGGACAGCCCAAGAGACCCAGTACTTC
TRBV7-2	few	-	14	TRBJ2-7	CASSVSRDSYEQYF	TGTGCCAGCAGCGTTAGCCGGGACTCCTACGAGCAGTACTTC
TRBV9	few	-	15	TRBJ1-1	CASSVAGGAHTEAFF	TGTGCCAGCAGCGTAGCTGGGGGGGCGCACACTGAAGCTTTCTTT
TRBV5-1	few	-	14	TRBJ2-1	CASSFTGEDNEQFF	TGCGCCAGCAGCTTCACAGGGGAGGACAATGAGCAGTTCTTC
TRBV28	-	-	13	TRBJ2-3	CASRGINADTQYF	TGTGCCAGCAGAGGGATCAACGCAGATACGCAGTATTTT
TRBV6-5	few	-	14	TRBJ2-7	CASSLAQGTYEQYF	TGTGCCAGCAGTTTGGCACAGGGTACCTACGAGCAGTACTTC
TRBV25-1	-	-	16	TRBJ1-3	CASSEQTGSSGNTIYF	TGTGCCAGCAGTGAACAAACAGGTTCCTCTGGAAACACCATATATTTT
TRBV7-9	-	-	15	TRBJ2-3	CASSPVGLGTDTQYF	TGTGCCAGCAGCCCCGTGGGACTTGGCACAGATACGCAGTATTTT
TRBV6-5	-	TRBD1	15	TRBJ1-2	CASSAGTGAGYGYTF	TGTGCCAGCAGCGCCGGGACAGGGGCCGGGTATGGCTACACCTTC